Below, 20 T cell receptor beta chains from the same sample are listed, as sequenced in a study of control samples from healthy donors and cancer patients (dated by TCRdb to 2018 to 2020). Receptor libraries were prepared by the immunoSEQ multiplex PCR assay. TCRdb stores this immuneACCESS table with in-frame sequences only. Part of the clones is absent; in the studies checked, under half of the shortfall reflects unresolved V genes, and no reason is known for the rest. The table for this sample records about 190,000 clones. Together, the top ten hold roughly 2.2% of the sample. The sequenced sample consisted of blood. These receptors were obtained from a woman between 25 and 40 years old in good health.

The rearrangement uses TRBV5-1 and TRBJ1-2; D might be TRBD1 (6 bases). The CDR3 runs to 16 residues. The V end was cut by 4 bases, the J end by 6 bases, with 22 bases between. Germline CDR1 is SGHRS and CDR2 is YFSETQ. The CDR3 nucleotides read TGCGCCAGCAGCCCAGGGGCACTACAGGTAACGGATGGCTACACCTTC. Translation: CASSPGALQVTDGYTF.

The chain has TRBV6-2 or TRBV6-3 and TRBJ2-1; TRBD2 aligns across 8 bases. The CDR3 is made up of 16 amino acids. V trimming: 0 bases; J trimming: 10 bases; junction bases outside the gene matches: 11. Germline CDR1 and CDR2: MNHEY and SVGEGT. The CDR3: CASSYSVSGGPGEQFF. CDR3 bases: TGTGCCAGCAGTTACTCGGTAAGCGGGGGCCCCGGAGAGCAGTTCTTC.

CDR3 protein: CASREGRLSNQPQHF. DNA of the CDR3: TGTGCCAGCAGGGAGGGGCGATTGAGCAATCAGCCCCAGCATTTT. The V and J genes are TRBV28 and TRBJ1-5; D possibly corresponds to TRBD1 (5 bases). In germline, CDR1 is MDHEN, CDR2 SYDVKM. This CDR3 has 15 residues. Trimming pared 6 bases from V and 1 base from J, leaving 13 bases between.

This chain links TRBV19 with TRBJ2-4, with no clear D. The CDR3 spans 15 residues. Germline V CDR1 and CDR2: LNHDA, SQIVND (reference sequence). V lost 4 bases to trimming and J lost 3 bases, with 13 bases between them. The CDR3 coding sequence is TGTGCCAGTAGTAGCCGGACGGGTGGCAAAAACATTCAGTACTTC. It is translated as CASSSRTGGKNIQYF.

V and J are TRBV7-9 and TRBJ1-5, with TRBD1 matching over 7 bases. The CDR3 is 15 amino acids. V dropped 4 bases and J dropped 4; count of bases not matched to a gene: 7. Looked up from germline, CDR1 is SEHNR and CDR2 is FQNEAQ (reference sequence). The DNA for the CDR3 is TGTGCCAGCAGCTCCTGGGACAGCACTAATCAGCCCCAGCATTTT. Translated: CASSSWDSTNQPQHF.

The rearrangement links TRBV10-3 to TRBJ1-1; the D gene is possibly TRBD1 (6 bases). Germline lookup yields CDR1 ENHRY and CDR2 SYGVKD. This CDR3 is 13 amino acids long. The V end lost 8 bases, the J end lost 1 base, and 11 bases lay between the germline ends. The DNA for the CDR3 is TGTGCCATCTGCCGGGACACGAACACTGAAGCTTTCTTT. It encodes CAICRDTNTEAFF.

This CDR3 reads CASTSLQGAHSPLHF. The CDR3 nucleotides are TGTGCCAGTACCTCCCTACAGGGGGCGCATTCACCCCTCCACTTT. The genes are TRBV19 and TRBJ1-6; 9 positions agree with TRBD1. There are 15 residues in the CDR3. J was trimmed by 8 bases and V by 7 bases; bases with no gene match: 9. CDR1 LNHDA and CDR2 SQIVND come from the germline V gene (reference sequence).

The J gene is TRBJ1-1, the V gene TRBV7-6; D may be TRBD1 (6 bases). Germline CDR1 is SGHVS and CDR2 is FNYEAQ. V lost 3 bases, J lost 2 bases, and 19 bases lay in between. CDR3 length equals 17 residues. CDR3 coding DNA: TGTGCCAGCAGCTTGGGGGCAGGTAATGAAGTCAACACTGAAGCTTTCTTT. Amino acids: CASSLGAGNEVNTEAFF.

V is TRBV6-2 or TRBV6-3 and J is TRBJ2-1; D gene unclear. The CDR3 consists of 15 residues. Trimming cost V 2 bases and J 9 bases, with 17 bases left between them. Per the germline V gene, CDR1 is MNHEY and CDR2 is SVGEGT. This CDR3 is CASSYLVDLTGEQFF. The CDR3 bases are TGTGCCAGCAGTTACCTAGTCGACTTAACCGGTGAGCAGTTCTTC.

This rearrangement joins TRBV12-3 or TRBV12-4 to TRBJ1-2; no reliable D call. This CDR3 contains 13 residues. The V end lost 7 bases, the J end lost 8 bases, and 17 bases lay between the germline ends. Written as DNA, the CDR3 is TGTGCCAGCAACAGAGGGCGAACCGGAGGCTACACCTTC. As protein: CASNRGRTGGYTF.

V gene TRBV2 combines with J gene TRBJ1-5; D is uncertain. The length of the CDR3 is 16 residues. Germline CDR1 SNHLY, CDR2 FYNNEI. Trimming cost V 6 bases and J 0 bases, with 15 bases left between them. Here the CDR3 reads CASRDGGYYSNQPQHF. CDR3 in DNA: TGTGCCAGCAGGGACGGAGGATACTATAGCAATCAGCCCCAGCATTTT.

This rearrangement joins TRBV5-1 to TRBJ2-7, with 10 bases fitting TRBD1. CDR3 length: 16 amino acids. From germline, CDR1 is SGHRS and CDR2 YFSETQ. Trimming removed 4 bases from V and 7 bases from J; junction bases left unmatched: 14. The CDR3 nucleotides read TGCGCCAGCAGCAACCAACCGGGACAGGGGAGAGGAGAGCAGTACTTC. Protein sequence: CASSNQPGQGRGEQYF.

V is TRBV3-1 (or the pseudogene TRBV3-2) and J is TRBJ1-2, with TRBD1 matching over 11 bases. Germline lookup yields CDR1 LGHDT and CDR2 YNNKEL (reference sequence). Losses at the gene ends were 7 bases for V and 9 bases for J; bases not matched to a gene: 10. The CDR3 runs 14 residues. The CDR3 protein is CASTPDRGRDSYTF. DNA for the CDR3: TGTGCCAGCACCCCGGACAGGGGGCGTGATAGCTACACCTTC.

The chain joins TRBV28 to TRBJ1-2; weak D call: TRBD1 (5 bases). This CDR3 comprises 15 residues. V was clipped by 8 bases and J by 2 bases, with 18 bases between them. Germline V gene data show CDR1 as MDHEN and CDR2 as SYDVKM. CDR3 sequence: CASRITGGANYGYTF. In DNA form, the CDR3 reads TGTGCCAGCCGAATAACGGGAGGGGCCAACTATGGCTACACCTTC.

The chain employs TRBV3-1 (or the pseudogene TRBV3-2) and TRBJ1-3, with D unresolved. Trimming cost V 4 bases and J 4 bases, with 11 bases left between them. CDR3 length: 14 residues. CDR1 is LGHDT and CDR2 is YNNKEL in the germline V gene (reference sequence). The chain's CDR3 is CASSPSARGNTIYF. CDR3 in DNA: TGTGCCAGCAGCCCCTCCGCAAGGGGAAACACCATATATTTT.

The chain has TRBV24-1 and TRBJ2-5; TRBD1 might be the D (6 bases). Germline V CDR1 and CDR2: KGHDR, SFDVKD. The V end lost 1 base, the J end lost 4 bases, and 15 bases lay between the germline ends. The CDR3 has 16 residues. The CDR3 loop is CATSDLQTGTRETQYF. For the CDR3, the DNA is TGTGCCACCAGTGATTTACAAACAGGGACCCGAGAGACCCAGTACTTC.

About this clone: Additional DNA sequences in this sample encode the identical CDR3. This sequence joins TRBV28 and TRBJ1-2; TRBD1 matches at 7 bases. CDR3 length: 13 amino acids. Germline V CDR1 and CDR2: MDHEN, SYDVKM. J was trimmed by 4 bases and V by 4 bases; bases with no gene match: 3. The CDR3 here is CASSSGTVYGYTF. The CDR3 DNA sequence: TGTGCCAGCAGTTCCGGGACAGTCTATGGCTACACCTTC.

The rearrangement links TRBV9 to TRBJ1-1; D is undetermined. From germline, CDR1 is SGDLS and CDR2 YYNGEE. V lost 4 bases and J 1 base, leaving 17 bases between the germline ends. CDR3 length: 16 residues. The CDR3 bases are TGTGCCAGCAGCTCTCGGATCGGGGTGGGGAACACTGAAGCTTTCTTT. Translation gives CASSSRIGVGNTEAFF.

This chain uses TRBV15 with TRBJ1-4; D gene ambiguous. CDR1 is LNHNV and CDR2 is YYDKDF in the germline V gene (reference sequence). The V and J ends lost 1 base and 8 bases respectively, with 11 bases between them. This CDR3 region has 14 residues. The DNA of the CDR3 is TGTGCCACCAGCAGAGTGGAGGGAGGCGAAAAACTGTTTTTT. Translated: CATSRVEGGEKLFF. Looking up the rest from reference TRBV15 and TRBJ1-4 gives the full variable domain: DAMVIQNPRYQVTQFGKPVTLSCSQTLNHNVMYWYQQKSSQAPKLLFHYYDKDFNNEADTPDNFQSRRPNTSFCFLDIRSPGLGDTAMYLCATSRVEGGEKLFFGSGTQLSVL.

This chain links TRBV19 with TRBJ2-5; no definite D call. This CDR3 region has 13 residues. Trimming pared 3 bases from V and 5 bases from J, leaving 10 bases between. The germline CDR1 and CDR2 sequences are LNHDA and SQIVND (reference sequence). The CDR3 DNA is TGTGCCAGTAGTATTATAGTGTCCGAGACCCAGTACTTC. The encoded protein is CASSIIVSETQYF.